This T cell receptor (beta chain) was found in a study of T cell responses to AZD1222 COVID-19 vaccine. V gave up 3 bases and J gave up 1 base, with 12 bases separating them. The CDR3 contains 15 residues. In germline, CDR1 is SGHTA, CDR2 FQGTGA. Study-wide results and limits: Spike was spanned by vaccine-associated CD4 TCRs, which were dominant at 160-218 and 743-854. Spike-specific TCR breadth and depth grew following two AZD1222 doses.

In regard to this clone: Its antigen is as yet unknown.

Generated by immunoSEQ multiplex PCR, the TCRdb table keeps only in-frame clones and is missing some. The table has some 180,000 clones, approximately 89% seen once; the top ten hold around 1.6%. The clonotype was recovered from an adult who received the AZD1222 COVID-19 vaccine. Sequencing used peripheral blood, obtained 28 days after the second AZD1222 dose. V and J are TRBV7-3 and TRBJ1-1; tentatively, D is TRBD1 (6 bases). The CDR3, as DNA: TGTGCCAGCAGCTTCTTCCCAGGGGCGAACACTGAAGCTTTCTTT. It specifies CASSFFPGANTEAFF. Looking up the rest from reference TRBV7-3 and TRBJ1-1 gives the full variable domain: GAGVSQTPSNKVTEKGKYVELRCDPISGHTALYWYRQSLGQGPEFLIYFQGTGAADDSGLPNDRFFAVRPEGSVSTLKIQRTERGDSAVYLCASSFFPGANTEAFFGQGTRLTVV.